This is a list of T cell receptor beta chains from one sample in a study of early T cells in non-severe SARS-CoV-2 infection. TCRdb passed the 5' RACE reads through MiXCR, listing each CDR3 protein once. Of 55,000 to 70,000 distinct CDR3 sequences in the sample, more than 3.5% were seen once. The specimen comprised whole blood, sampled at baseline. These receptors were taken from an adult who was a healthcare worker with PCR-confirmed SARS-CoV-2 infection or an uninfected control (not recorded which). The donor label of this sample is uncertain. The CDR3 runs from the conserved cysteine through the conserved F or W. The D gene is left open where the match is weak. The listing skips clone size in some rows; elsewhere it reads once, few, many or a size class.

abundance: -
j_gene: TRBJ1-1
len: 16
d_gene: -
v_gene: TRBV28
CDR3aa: CASSLKQGTGNTEAFF
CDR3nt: TGTGCCAGCAGTCTAAAACAGGGAACGGGGAACACTGAAGCTTTCTTT

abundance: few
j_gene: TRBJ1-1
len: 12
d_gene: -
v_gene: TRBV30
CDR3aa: CAWRPGGTEAFF
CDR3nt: TGTGCCTGGAGGCCGGGGGGCACTGAAGCTTTCTTT

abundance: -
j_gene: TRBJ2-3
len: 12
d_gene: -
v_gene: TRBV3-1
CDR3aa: CASGRQADTQYF
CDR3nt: TGTGCCAGCGGGAGACAAGCAGATACGCAGTATTTT

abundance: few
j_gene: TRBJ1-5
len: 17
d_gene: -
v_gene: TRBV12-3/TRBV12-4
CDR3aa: CASSQEPYKRLRQPQHF
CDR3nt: TGTGCCAGCAGTCAGGAGCCGTATAAGAGACTTCGTCAGCCCCAGCATTTT

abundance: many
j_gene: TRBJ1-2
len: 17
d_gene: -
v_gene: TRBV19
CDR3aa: CASSIFPTPNSPHGYTF
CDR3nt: TGTGCCAGTAGTATATTCCCAACTCCCAACAGCCCCCATGGCTACACCTTC

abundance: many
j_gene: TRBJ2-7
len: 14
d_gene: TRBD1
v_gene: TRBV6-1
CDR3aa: CASIRQGVSDEQYF
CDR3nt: TGTGCCAGCATTAGACAGGGGGTGTCCGACGAGCAGTACTTC

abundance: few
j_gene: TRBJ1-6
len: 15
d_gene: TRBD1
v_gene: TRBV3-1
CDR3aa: CASSQSRTGALPLHF
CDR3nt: TGTGCCAGCAGCCAATCCCGGACAGGGGCCTTACCCCTCCACTTT

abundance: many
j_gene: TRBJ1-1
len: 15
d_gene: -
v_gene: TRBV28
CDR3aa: CASSPFRRTGTEAFF
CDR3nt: TGTGCCAGCAGTCCTTTTAGGCGGACGGGGACTGAAGCTTTCTTT

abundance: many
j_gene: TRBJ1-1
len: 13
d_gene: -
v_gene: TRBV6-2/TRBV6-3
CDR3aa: CASRPETNTEAFF
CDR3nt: TGTGCCAGCAGACCTGAGACGAACACTGAAGCTTTCTTT

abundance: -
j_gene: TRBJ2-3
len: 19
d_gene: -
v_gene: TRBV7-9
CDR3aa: CASRNPRQANPKGTDTQYF
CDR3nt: TGTGCCAGCCGGAACCCCCGACAGGCGAATCCTAAGGGCACAGATACGCAGTATTTT

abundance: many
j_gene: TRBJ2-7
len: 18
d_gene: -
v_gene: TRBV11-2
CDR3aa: CASSFPYSDVGSPYEQYF
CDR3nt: TGTGCCAGCAGCTTTCCCTATTCCGACGTAGGGAGCCCCTACGAGCAGTACTTC

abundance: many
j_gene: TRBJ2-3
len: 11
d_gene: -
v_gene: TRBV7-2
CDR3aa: CASSFQDMQYF
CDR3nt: TGTGCCAGCAGCTTTCAAGATATGCAGTATTTT

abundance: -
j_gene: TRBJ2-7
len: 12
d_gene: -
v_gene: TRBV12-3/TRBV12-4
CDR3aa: CASSRDLYEQYF
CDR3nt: TGTGCCAGCAGCAGGGATCTCTACGAGCAGTACTTC

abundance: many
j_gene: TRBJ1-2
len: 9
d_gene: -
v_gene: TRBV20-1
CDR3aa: CSARGGYTF
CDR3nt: TGCAGTGCTAGGGGTGGCTACACCTTC

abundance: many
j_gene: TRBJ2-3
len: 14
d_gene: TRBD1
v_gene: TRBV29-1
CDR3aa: CSVGQTGPTDTQYF
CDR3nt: TGCAGCGTTGGCCAGACAGGGCCCACAGATACGCAGTATTTT

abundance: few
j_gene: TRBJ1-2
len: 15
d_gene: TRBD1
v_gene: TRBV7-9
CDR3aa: CASSRDRGRGYGYTF
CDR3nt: TGTGCCAGCAGCAGGGACAGGGGACGAGGCTATGGCTACACCTTC

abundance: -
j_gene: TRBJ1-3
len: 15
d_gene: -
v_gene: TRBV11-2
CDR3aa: CASSRLRSSGNTIYF
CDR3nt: TGTGCCAGCAGCCGGTTAAGGAGCTCTGGAAACACCATATATTTT

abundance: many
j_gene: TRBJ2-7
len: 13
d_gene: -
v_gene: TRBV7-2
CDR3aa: CASSLGLGNEQYF
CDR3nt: TGTGCCAGCAGCCTAGGACTGGGGAACGAGCAGTACTTC

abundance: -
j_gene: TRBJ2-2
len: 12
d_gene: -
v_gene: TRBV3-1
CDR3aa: CASSEFTGELFF
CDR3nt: TGTGCCAGCAGCGAATTCACCGGGGAGCTGTTTTTT

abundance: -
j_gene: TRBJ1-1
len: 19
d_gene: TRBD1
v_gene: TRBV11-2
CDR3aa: CASSLVGVDREPMNTEAFF
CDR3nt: TGTGCCAGCAGCTTAGTGGGGGTGGACAGGGAGCCTATGAACACTGAAGCTTTCTTT

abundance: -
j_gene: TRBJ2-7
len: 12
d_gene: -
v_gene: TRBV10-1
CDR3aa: CASSESGYEQYF
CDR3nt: TGCGCCAGCAGTGAAAGTGGTTACGAGCAGTACTTC

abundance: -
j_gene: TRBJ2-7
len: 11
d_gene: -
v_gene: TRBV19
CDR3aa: CANTGFDEQYF
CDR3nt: TGTGCCAATACAGGGTTCGACGAGCAGTACTTC

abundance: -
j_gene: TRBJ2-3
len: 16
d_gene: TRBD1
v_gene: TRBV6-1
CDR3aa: CASSDLNRGGTDTQYF
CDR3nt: TGTGCCAGCAGTGACCTGAACAGGGGAGGCACAGATACGCAGTATTTT

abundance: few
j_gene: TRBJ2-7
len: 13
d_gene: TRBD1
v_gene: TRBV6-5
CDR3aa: CASLDRGRYEQYF
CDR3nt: TGTGCCAGCCTTGACAGGGGCCGGTACGAGCAGTACTTC

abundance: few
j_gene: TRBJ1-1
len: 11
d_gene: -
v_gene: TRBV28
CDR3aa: CASTSGTGVSF
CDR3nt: TGTGCCAGCACCTCCGGGACGGGGGTTAGTTTT

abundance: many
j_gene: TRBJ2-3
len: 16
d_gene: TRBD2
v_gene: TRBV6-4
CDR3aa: CASSDLAGGSTDTQYF
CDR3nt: TGTGCCAGCAGTGATCTAGCGGGGGGGAGCACAGATACGCAGTATTTT

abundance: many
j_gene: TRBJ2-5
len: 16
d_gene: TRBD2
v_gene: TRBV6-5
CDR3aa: CASSYSTGGPQETQYF
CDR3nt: TGTGCCAGCAGTTACTCGACGGGGGGGCCCCAAGAGACCCAGTACTTC

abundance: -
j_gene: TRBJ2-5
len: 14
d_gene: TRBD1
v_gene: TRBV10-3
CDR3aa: CAIRPGQGGETQYF
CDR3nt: TGTGCCATCAGACCCGGACAGGGAGGAGAGACCCAGTACTTC

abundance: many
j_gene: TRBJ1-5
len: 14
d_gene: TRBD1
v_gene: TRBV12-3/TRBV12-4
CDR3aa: CASANRGHQDPQHF
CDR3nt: TGTGCCAGTGCGAACAGGGGCCATCAGGATCCCCAGCATTTT

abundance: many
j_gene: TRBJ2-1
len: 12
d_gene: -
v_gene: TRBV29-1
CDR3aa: CSVDGGYNEQFF
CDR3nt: TGCAGCGTTGATGGAGGTTACAATGAGCAGTTCTTC

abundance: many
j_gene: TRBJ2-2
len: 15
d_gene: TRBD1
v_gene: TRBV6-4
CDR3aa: CASSEGQEDTGELFF
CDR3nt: TGTGCCAGCAGTGAGGGACAGGAGGACACCGGGGAGCTGTTTTTT

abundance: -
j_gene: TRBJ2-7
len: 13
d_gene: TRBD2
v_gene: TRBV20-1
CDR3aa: CSARVSGVYEQYF
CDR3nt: TGCAGTGCTAGAGTCAGCGGGGTCTACGAGCAGTACTTC

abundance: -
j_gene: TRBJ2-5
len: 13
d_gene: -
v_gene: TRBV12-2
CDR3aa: CASRSQGWETQYF
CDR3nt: TGTGCAAGTCGTTCGCAGGGATGGGAGACCCAGTACTTC

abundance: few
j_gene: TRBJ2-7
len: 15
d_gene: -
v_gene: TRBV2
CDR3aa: CASTKETGSFYEQYF
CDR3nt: TGTGCCAGCACAAAGGAGACAGGTAGTTTTTACGAGCAGTACTTC

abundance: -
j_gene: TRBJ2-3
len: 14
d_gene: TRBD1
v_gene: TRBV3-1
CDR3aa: CASSQGQGTDTQYF
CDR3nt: TGTGCCAGCAGCCAAGGACAGGGGACAGATACGCAGTATTTT

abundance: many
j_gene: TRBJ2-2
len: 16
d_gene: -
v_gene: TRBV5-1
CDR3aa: CASSLNGLPNTGELFF
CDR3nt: TGCGCCAGCAGCTTGAACGGACTCCCGAACACCGGGGAGCTGTTTTTT

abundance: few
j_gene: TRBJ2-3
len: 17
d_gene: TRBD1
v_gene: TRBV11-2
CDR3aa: CASSPRGGRESTDTQYF
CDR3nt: TGTGCCAGCAGCCCCCGAGGGGGCCGAGAAAGCACAGATACGCAGTATTTT

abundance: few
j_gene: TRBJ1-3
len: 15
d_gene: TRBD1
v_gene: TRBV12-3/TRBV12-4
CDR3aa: CASSLEGAKGNTIYF
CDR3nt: TGTGCCAGCAGTTTAGAGGGGGCAAAGGGAAACACCATATATTTT

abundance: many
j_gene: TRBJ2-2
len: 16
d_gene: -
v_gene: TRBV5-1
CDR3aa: CASSLARQSNTGELFF
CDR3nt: TGCGCCAGCAGCTTGGCTCGCCAGTCGAACACCGGGGAGCTGTTTTTT

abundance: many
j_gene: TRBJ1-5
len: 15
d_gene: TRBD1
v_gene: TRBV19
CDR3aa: CASLTGTGGDQPQHF
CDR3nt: TGTGCCAGTTTGACCGGGACAGGGGGCGATCAGCCCCAGCATTTT

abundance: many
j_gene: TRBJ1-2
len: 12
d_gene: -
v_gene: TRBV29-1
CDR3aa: CSVEAGDYGYTF
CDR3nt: TGCAGCGTTGAGGCAGGGGACTATGGCTACACCTTC

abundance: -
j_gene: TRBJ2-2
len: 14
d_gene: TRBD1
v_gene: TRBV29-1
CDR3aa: CSGGQGGNTGELFF
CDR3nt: TGCAGCGGCGGACAGGGTGGAAACACCGGGGAGCTGTTTTTT

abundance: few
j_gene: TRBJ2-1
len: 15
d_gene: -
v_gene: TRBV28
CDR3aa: CASSLIGPPYNEQFF
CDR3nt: TGTGCCAGCAGTTTAATTGGTCCCCCTTACAATGAGCAGTTCTTC

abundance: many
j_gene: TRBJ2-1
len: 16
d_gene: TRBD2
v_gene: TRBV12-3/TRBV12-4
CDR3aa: CASNRGGPWSYNEQFF
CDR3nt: TGTGCCAGCAACCGGGGGGGCCCCTGGTCTTACAATGAGCAGTTCTTC

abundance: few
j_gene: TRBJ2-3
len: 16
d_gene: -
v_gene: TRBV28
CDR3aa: CASSLGPGANTDTQYF
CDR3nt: TGTGCCAGCAGTTTAGGTCCAGGGGCGAACACAGATACGCAGTATTTT